The 8 T cell receptor beta chains below come from one sample, sequenced in a study of T cells after yellow fever vaccination. TCRdb fed the 5' RACE reads into MiXCR, producing one record per CDR3 protein. The sample includes 150,000 to 200,000 distinct CDR3 sequences, approximately 11% seen only once; the top ten take 35% to 40%. The starting material was CD8+ T cells sorted from PBMCs, obtained 15 days after the yellow fever booster vaccination. The receptors derive from a man aged 18 to 29 who received the YFV17D yellow fever vaccine.

The rearrangement joins TRBV4-3 to TRBJ2-1; 8 bases map to TRBD2. This CDR3 contains 16 residues. Germline V CDR1 and CDR2: LGHNA, YSLEER. V trimming: 0 bases; J trimming: 10 bases; junction bases outside the gene matches: 11. The CDR3 DNA sequence: TGCGCCAGCAGCCAAGAAATTCGCGGGGGGATGTGGGAGCAGTTCTTC. Protein: CASSQEIRGGMWEQFF.

The V gene is TRBV7-9, the J gene TRBJ1-1, with D hard to call. The V end lost 1 base, the J end lost 0 bases, and 12 bases lay between the germline ends. This CDR3 region has 16 residues. The germline V gene has CDR1 SEHNR and CDR2 FQNEAQ (reference sequence). In DNA, the CDR3 is TGTGCCAGCAGCTTAGACTGGGGTGACATGAACACTGAAGCTTTCTTT. Translated: CASSLDWGDMNTEAFF. The entire variable domain, with the rest obtained from reference TRBV7-9 and TRBJ1-1, is as follows: DTGVSQNPRHKITKRGQNVTFRCDPISEHNRLYWYRQTLGQGPEFLTYFQNEAQLEKSRLLSDRFSAERPKGSFSTLEIQRTEQGDSAMYLCASSLDWGDMNTEAFFGQGTRLTVV.

This clonotype was counted between two and nine times. This chain links TRBV29-1 with TRBJ2-1; possibly TRBD1 for D (5 bases). CDR1 is SQVTM and CDR2 is ANQGSEA in the germline V gene. The CDR3 loop spans 14 amino acids. Trimming cost V 5 bases and J 0 bases, with 11 bases left between them. The CDR3: CSVIGANSYNEQFF. CDR3 in DNA: TGCAGCGTTATTGGGGCTAACTCCTACAATGAGCAGTTCTTC.

This rearrangement joins TRBV28 to TRBJ2-5; D might be TRBD1 (6 bases). Trimming cost V 5 bases and J 9 bases, with 16 bases left between them. The CDR3 is 13 residues long. Per the germline V gene, CDR1 is MDHEN and CDR2 is SYDVKM. The CDR3 reads CASSPYRAPPQYF. The CDR3 nucleotides are TGTGCCAGCAGTCCATACAGGGCCCCCCCCCAGTACTTC.

This clonotype turned up a few times. This chain joins TRBV12-3 or TRBV12-4 and TRBJ2-1, with TRBD2 matching 7 bases. CDR3 length equals 14 residues. V lost 6 bases and J lost 7; bases outside the gene matches: 9. In DNA form, the CDR3 reads TGTGCCAGCAGATTCGGACTAGGGTTAAATGAGCAGTTCTTC. Its translation: CASRFGLGLNEQFF.

The chain joins TRBV19 to TRBJ1-5, with D unclear. The CDR3 length is 14 residues. V lost 2 bases, J lost 1 base, and 6 bases lay in between. CDR1 and CDR2 (germline): LNHDA, SQIVND (reference sequence). CDR3 DNA sequence: TGTGCCAGTAGTATACCCCTCAGCAATCAGCCCCAGCATTTT. Its translation: CASSIPLSNQPQHF.

A few counts support this clonotype. V and J are TRBV19 and TRBJ2-3, with D perhaps given as TRBD1 or TRBD2 (6 bases each). The CDR3 runs to 14 residues. V gave up 8 bases and J gave up 0 bases, with 12 bases separating them. Germline CDR1 LNHDA, CDR2 SQIVND (reference sequence). CDR3 region: CASSPGASTDTQYF. The CDR3 DNA sequence: TGTGCCAGTTCGCCGGGGGCAAGCACAGATACGCAGTATTTT.

The rearrangement joins TRBV2 to TRBJ2-5, with 9 bases matching TRBD1. V trimming: 8 bases; J trimming: 2 bases; junction bases outside the gene matches: 18. The CDR3 consists of 18 residues. From germline, CDR1 is SNHLY and CDR2 FYNNEI. In DNA form, the CDR3 reads TGTGCCAGCTTTGCGGGCCCCGGGACAGGGCGTAGGCAAGAGACCCAGTACTTC. This sequence encodes CASFAGPGTGRRQETQYF.